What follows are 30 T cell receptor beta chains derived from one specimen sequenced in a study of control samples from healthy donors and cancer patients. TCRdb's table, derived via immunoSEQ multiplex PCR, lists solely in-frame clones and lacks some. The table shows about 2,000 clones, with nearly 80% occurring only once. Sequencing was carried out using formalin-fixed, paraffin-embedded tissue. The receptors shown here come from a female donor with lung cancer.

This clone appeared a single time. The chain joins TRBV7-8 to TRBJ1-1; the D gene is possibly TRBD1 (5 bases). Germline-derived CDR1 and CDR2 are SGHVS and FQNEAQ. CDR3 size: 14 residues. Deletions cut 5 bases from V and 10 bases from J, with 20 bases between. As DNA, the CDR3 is TGTGCCAGCAGCGTATTCGGACTAGGGGAGGGAGCTTTCTTT. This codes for CASSVFGLGEGAFF.

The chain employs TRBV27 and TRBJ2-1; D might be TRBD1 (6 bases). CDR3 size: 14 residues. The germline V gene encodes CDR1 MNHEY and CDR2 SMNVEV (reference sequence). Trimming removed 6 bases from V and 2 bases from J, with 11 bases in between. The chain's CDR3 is CASRGTNPYNEQFF. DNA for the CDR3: TGTGCCAGCAGGGGGACAAACCCCTACAATGAGCAGTTCTTC.

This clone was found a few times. The CDR3 DNA follows: TGCGCCAGCAGCCAAGAGGGAGGCCAGCCCCAGCATTTT. Protein sequence: CASSQEGGQPQHF. V is TRBV4-3 and J is TRBJ1-5; unclear D gene. Germline values: CDR1 LGHNA, CDR2 YSLEER. With 0 bases removed from V and 7 bases from J, the gap between germline ends came to 7 bases. The CDR3 is 13 amino acids.

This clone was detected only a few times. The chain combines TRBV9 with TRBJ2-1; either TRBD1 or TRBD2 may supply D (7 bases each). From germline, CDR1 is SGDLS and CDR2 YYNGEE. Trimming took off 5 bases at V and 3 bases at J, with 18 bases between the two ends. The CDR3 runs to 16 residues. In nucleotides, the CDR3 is TGTGCCAGCAGGCCAACAGGGGAGGGCGTCTACAATGAGCAGTTCTTC. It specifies CASRPTGEGVYNEQFF. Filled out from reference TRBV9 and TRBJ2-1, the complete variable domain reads DSGVTQTPKHLITATGQRVTLRCSPRSGDLSVYWYQQSLDQGLQFLIQYYNGEERAKGNILERFSAQQFPDLHSELNLSSLELGDSALYFCASRPTGEGVYNEQFFGPGTRLTVL.

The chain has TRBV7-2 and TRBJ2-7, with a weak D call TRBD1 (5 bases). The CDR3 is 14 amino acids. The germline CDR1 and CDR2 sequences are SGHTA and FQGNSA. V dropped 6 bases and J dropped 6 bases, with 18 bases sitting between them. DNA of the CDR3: TGTGCCAGCAGTTCGGACCCCGCAACAGGCGAGCAGTACTTC. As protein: CASSSDPATGEQYF.

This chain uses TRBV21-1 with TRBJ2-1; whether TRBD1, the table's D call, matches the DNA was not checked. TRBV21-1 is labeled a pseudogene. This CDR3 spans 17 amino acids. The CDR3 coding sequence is TGTGCCAGCAGCAGAAAAACCCGCTTCAGGGAAAACAATGAGCAGTTCTTC. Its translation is CASSRKTRFRENNEQFF.

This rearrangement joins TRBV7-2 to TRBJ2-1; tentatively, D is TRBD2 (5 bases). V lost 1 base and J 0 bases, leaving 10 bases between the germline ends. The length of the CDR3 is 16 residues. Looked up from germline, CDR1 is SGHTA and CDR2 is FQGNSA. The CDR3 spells CASSLERGSSYNEQFF. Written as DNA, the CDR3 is TGTGCCAGCAGCTTAGAACGGGGAAGCTCCTACAATGAGCAGTTCTTC.

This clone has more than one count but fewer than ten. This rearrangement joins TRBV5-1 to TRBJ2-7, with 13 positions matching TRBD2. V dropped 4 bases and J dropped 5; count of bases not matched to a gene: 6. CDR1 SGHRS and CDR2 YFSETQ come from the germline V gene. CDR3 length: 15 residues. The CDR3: CASSPTSGRIHEQYF. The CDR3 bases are TGCGCCAGCAGCCCGACTAGCGGGAGGATCCACGAGCAGTACTTC.

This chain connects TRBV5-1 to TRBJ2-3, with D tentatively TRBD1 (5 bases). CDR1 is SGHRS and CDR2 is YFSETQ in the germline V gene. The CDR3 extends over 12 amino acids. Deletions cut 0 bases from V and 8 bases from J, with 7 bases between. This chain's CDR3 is CASSLDDSTQYF. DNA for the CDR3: TGCGCCAGCAGCTTGGACGACAGTACGCAGTATTTT.

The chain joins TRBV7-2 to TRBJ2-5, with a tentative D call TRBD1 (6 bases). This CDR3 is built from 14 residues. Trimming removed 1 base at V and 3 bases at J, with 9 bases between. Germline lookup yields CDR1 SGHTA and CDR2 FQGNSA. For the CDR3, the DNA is TGTGCCAGCAGCTTAGGACCAGGGGAAGAGACCCAGTACTTC. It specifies CASSLGPGEETQYF.

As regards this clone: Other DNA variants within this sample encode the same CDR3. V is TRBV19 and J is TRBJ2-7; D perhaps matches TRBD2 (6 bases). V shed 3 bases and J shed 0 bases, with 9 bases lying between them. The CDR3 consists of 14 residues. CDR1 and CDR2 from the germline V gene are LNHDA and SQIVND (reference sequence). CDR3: CASSIGGLSYEQYF. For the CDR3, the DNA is TGTGCCAGTAGTATCGGGGGTCTCTCCTACGAGCAGTACTTC.

DNA of the CDR3: TGCGCCAGTCAATCCGGGGATACGCAGTATTTT. Protein: CASQSGDTQYF. The rearrangement uses TRBV5-1 and TRBJ2-3; D not certain. Trimming removed 8 bases from V and 6 bases from J, with 10 bases in between. The germline gives CDR1 SGHRS, CDR2 YFSETQ. CDR3 size: 11 residues.

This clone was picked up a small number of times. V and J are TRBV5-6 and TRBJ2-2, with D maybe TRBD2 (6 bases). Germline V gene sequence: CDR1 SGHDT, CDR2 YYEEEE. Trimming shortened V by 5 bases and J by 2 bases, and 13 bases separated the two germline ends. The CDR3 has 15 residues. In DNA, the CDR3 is TGTGCCAGCAGGCCGGGACTCATAAACACCGGGGAGCTGTTTTTT. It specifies CASRPGLINTGELFF.

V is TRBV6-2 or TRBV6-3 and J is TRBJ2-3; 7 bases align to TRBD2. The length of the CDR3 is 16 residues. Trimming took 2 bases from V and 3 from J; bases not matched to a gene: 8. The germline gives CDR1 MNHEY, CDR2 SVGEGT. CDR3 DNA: TGTGCCAGCAGTTACAATGTAGCGGGCGCGACAGATACGCAGTATTTT. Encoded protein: CASSYNVAGATDTQYF.

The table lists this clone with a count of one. The CDR3 DNA follows: TGTGCCAGCAGCTTAGACAGTAGTTCAACTGAAGCTTTCTTT. As protein: CASSLDSSSTEAFF. The chain is built from TRBV11-1 and TRBJ1-1; D not resolved. The CDR3 is 14 amino acids. The V end was cut by 1 base, the J end by 5 bases, with 11 bases between. The germline V gene encodes CDR1 SGHAT and CDR2 FQDESV (reference sequence).

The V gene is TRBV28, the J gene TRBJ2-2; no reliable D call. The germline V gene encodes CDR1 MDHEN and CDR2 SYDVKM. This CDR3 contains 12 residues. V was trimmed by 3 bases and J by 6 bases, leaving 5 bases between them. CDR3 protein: CASSLGPGELFF. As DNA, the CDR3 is TGTGCCAGCAGTTTGGGTCCCGGGGAGCTGTTTTTT.

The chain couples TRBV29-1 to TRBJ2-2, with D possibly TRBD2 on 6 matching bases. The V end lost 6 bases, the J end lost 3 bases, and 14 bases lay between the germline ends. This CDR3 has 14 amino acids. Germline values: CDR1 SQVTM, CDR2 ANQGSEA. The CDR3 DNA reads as TGCAGCGTGCGACTAGATCCGCACACCGGGGAGCTGTTTTTT. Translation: CSVRLDPHTGELFF.

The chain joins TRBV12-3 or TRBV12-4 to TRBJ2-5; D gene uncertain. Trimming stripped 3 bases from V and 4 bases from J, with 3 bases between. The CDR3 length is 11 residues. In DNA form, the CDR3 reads TGTGCCAGCAGTTTGGGAGAGACCCAGTACTTC. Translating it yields CASSLGETQYF.

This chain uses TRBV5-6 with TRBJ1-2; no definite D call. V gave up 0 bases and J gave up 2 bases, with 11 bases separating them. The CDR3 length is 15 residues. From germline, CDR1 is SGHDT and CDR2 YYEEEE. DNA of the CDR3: TGTGCCAGCAGCTTGGGGAGTGGGGAAAACTATGGCTACACCTTC. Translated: CASSLGSGENYGYTF.

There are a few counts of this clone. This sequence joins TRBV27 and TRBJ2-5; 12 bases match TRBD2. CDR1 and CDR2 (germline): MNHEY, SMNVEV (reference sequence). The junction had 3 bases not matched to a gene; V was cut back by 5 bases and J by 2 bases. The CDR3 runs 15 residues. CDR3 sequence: CASSTLAGGQETQYF. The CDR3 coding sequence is TGTGCCAGCAGTACCCTAGCGGGAGGGCAAGAGACCCAGTACTTC.

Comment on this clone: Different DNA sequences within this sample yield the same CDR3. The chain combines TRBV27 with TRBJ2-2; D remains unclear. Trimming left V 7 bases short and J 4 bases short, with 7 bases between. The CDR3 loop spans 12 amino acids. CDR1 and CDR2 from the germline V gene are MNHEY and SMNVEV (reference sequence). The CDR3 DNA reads TGTGCCAGCATCGACTTCACCGGGGAGCTGTTTTTT. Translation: CASIDFTGELFF.

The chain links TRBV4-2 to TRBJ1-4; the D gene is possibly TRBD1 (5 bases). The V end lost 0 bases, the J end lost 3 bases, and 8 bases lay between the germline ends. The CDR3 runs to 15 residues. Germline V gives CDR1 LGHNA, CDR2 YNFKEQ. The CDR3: CASSQERGSNEKLFF. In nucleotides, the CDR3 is TGTGCCAGCAGCCAAGAAAGGGGTTCTAATGAAAAACTGTTTTTT.

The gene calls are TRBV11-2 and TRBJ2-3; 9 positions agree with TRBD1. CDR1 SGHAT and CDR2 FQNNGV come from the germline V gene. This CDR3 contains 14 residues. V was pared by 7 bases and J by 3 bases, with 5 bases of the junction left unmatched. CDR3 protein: CASTGDRGTDTQYF. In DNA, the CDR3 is TGTGCCAGCACCGGCGACAGGGGGACAGATACGCAGTATTTT.

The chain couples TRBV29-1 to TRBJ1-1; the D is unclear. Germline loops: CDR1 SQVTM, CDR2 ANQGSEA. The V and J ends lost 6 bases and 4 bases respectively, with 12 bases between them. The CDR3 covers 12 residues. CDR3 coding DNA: TGCAGCGTGGGTGAGTGGGGCACTGAAGCTTTCTTT. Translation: CSVGEWGTEAFF.

CDR3 region: CASSFPLSRGSSYEQYF. CDR3 sequence (DNA): TGTGCCAGCAGTTTCCCCCTCTCTAGGGGTTCTTCCTACGAGCAGTACTTC. J is TRBJ2-7 and V is TRBV6-2 or TRBV6-3; tentative D call: TRBD1 (5 bases). Germline V gene sequence: CDR1 MNHEY, CDR2 SVGEGT. This CDR3 has 17 residues. Trimming left V 4 bases short and J 1 base short, with 20 bases between.

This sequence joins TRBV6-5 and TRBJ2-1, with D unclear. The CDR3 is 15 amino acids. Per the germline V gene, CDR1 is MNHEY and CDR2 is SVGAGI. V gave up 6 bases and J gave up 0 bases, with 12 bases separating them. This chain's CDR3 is CASSGIWSSYNEQFF. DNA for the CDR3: TGTGCCAGCAGCGGAATCTGGAGCTCCTACAATGAGCAGTTCTTC.

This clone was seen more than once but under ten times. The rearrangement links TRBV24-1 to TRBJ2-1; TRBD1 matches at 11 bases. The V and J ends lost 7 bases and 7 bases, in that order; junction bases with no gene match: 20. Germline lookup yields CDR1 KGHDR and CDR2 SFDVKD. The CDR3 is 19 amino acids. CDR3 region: CATSDSGPGGWDRGNEQFF. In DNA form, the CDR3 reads TGTGCCACCAGCGACTCTGGCCCAGGAGGTTGGGACAGGGGGAATGAGCAGTTCTTC.

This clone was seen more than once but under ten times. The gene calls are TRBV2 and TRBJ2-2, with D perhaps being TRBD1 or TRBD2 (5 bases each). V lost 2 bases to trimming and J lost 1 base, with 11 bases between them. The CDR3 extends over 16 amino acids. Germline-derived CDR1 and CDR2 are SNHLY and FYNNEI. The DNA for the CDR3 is TGTGCCAGCAGTGAACAGGGAGCCCAGAACACCGGGGAGCTGTTTTTT. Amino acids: CASSEQGAQNTGELFF.

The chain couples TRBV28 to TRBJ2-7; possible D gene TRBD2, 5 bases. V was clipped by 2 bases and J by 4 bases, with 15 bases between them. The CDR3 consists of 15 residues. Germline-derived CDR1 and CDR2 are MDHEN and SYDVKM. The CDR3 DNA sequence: TGTGCCAGCAGTTTAGAAGGACTGGAAAAGTACGAGCAGTACTTC. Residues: CASSLEGLEKYEQYF. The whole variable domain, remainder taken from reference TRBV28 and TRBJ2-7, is DVKVTQSSRYLVKRTGEKVFLECVQDMDHENMFWYRQDPGLGLRLIYFSYDVKMKEKGDIPEGYSVSREKKERFSLILESASTNQTSMYLCASSLEGLEKYEQYFGPGTRLTVT.

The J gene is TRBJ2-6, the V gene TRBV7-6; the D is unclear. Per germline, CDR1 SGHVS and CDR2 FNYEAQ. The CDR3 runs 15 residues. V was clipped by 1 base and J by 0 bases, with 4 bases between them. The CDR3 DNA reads TGTGCCAGCAGCTTAGAATTCTCTGGGGCCAACGTCCTGACTTTC. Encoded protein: CASSLEFSGANVLTF.